These 23 T cell receptor beta chains were sequenced from one sample in a study of blood T cell repertoires in COVID-19. Produced via immunoSEQ multiplex PCR; TCRdb's table is partial and in-frame only. The table shows more than 200,000 clones, with over 70% occurring only once. Sequencing was done on a sample of PBMCs or T cells enriched from blood (not recorded which). Receptor source: a woman aged 30 to 39 who had been exposed to COVID-19.

DNA of the CDR3: TGTGCCAGTAGTATGAATGGACCGACTAGCGGGAGGGTCTTCGGTTCTGGGGCCAACGTCCTGACTTTC. Protein sequence: CASSMNGPTSGRVFGSGANVLTF. The genes are TRBV19 and TRBJ2-6; the match to TRBD2 covers 14 bases. After removal of 3 bases from V and 1 base from J, the junction contained 17 bases not matched to a gene. CDR3 length: 23 residues. In germline, CDR1 is LNHDA, CDR2 SQIVND (reference sequence).

The chain links TRBV7-8 to TRBJ1-6; possible D gene TRBD1, 6 bases. The CDR3 has 18 amino acids. Looked up from germline, CDR1 is SGHVS and CDR2 is FQNEAQ. Trimming cost V 0 bases and J 0 bases, with 12 bases left between them. This CDR3 is CASSLAGQTSSYNSPLHF. CDR3 nucleotide sequence: TGTGCCAGCAGCTTAGCGGGACAAACTAGCTCCTATAATTCACCCCTCCACTTT. Full variable domain (missing parts from reference TRBV7-8 and TRBJ1-6): GAGVSQSPRYKVAKRGQDVALRCDPISGHVSLFWYQQALGQGPEFLTYFQNEAQLDKSGLPSDRFFAERPEGSVSTLKIQRTQQEDSAVYLCASSLAGQTSSYNSPLHFGNGTRLTVT.

The chain has TRBV7-9 and TRBJ2-7, with TRBD2 matching over 11 bases. With 4 bases clipped from V and 2 bases from J, the junction kept 13 bases outside the gene matches. This CDR3 is built from 18 residues. CDR1 is SEHNR, CDR2 FQNEAQ, per germline (reference sequence). CDR3 sequence reads: CASSYPGTSGWRAYEQYF. Written as DNA, the CDR3 is TGTGCCAGCAGCTATCCCGGGACTAGCGGATGGCGGGCCTACGAGCAGTACTTC.

The rearrangement links TRBV2 to TRBJ2-7, with D perhaps TRBD1 (6 bases). The CDR3 has 11 amino acids. The V gene lost 10 bases and the J gene lost 4 bases, with 11 bases spanning the gap. Germline CDR1 is SNHLY and CDR2 is FYNNEI. The CDR3 reads CATRGGYEQYF. CDR3 DNA: TGTGCCACGCGAGGGGGTTACGAGCAGTACTTC.

The chain combines TRBV18 with TRBJ2-7, with 14 bases identical to TRBD2. With 2 bases clipped from V and 3 bases from J, the junction kept 12 bases outside the gene matches. Germline values: CDR1 KGHSH, CDR2 LQKENI. The CDR3 has 19 amino acids. CDR3 nucleotides: TGTGCCAGCTCACCAAAACCCGGGTCCGGGACTAGCGGGAGCTACGAGCAGTACTTC. Translating it yields CASSPKPGSGTSGSYEQYF.

The CDR3 region has the DNA TGTGCCACCAGTGACTCTCGGACAGGTCCTAATGAAAAACTGTTTTTT. Its protein product is CATSDSRTGPNEKLFF. The gene calls are TRBV24-1 and TRBJ1-4, with 7 positions matching TRBD1. Germline lookup yields CDR1 KGHDR and CDR2 SFDVKD. The CDR3 extends over 16 amino acids. Trimming removed 4 bases from V and 3 bases from J; junction bases left unmatched: 7.

The rearrangement joins TRBV20-1 to TRBJ2-1; D may be TRBD1 (5 bases). Trimming shortened V by 3 bases and J by 9 bases, and 18 bases separated the two germline ends. CDR3 size: 14 residues. Germline values: CDR1 DFQATT, CDR2 SNEGSKA (reference sequence). CDR3 loop: CSASVGAKYGEQFF. In DNA form, the CDR3 reads TGCAGTGCTAGTGTTGGGGCGAAGTATGGTGAGCAGTTCTTC.

The chain joins TRBV5-1 to TRBJ2-1, with D perhaps matching TRBD1 (6 bases). This CDR3 has 15 residues. The ends were cut back, 6 bases at V and 7 bases at J, with 20 bases in the middle. Germline V CDR1 and CDR2: SGHRS, YFSETQ. The CDR3 DNA sequence: TGCGCCAGCAATATACGGGACAAGGGTCTGAATGAGCAGTTCTTC. It encodes CASNIRDKGLNEQFF.

The genes are TRBV27 and TRBJ2-1; 9 bases map to TRBD1. The ends lost 4 bases at V and 2 bases at J; junction bases unmatched: 3. The CDR3 loop spans 15 amino acids. The V gene's germline CDR1 is MNHEY and CDR2 SMNVEV (reference sequence). The CDR3 loop is CASSWGQGAYNEQFF. The CDR3 DNA reads TGTGCCAGCAGTTGGGGACAGGGCGCCTACAATGAGCAGTTCTTC.

The V call is TRBV30, the J call TRBJ2-2; D possibly matches TRBD1 or TRBD2 (5 bases each). V was trimmed by 5 bases and J by 1 base, leaving 8 bases between them. Per the germline V gene, CDR1 is GTSNPN and CDR2 is SVGIG (reference sequence). This CDR3 spans 13 amino acids. The CDR3 bases are TGTGCCTGGGGGGCGGGGAACACCGGGGAGCTGTTTTTT. It encodes CAWGAGNTGELFF. Based on the CDR3 plus reference TRBV30 and TRBJ2-2, the full variable domain is SQTIHQWPATLVQPVGSPLSLECTVEGTSNPNLYWYRQAAGRGLQLLFYSVGIGQISSEVPQNLSASRPQDRQFILSSKKLLLSDSGFYLCAWGAGNTGELFFGEGSRLTVL.

The chain joins TRBV5-5 to TRBJ1-2; TRBD1 matches at 8 bases. V shed 3 bases, J shed 0 bases, and the junction held 10 bases outside the gene matches. Looked up from germline, CDR1 is SGHKS and CDR2 is YYEKEE (reference sequence). CDR3 length equals 17 residues. CDR3 sequence (DNA): TGTGCCAGCAGCTCCTTGGGACAGGATAAAACTAACTATGGCTACACCTTC. Residues: CASSSLGQDKTNYGYTF.

V gene TRBV6-5 combines with J gene TRBJ1-1; 7 nucleotides agree with TRBD1. Trimming took 6 bases from V and 2 from J; bases not matched to a gene: 6. Germline loops: CDR1 MNHEY, CDR2 SVGAGI. There are 14 residues in the CDR3. In nucleotides, the CDR3 is TGTGCCAGCAGAGGAGACAGGGTAAACACTGAAGCTTTCTTT. Its translation: CASRGDRVNTEAFF.

The chain is built from TRBV4-1 and TRBJ2-3, with D perhaps matching TRBD2 (5 bases). Germline V gene data show CDR1 as MGHRA and CDR2 as YSYEKL. The CDR3 runs 13 residues. V lost 1 base and J 6 bases, leaving 8 bases between the germline ends. CDR3 in amino acids: CASSQGREDTQYF. DNA of the CDR3: TGCGCCAGCAGCCAAGGTAGGGAGGATACGCAGTATTTT.

This sequence joins TRBV3-1 (or the pseudogene TRBV3-2) and TRBJ2-1; D remains ambiguous. CDR1 and CDR2 (germline): LGHDT, YNNKEL (reference sequence). Trimming stripped 1 base from V and 4 bases from J, with 8 bases between. CDR3 length: 14 amino acids. The CDR3 is CASSQANRYNEQFF. In DNA form, the CDR3 reads TGTGCCAGCAGCCAAGCTAACCGATACAATGAGCAGTTCTTC.

This clone was detected once. The chain employs TRBV5-5 and TRBJ1-1; the D gene is possibly TRBD1 (6 bases). The germline gives CDR1 SGHKS, CDR2 YYEKEE (reference sequence). The CDR3 spans 12 residues. Trimming removed 2 bases at V and 11 bases at J, with 13 bases between. The CDR3 nucleotides read TGTGCCAGCAGCTTCGGGGGGCGAGGGGCTTTCTTT. This codes for CASSFGGRGAFF.

The genes are TRBV28 and TRBJ1-1, with a tentative D call TRBD1 (6 bases). CDR3 length equals 11 residues. The V gene lost 6 bases and the J gene lost 11 bases, with 13 bases spanning the gap. Germline values: CDR1 MDHEN, CDR2 SYDVKM. Here the CDR3 DNA reads TGTGCCAGCAGGAGGACAGCCCGGGCTTTCTTT. It translates to CASRRTARAFF.

This clone was detected only a few times. The chain uses TRBV5-4 and TRBJ1-2, with 9 bases matching TRBD1. The CDR3 sequence is 14 residues long. Looked up from germline, CDR1 is SGHNT and CDR2 is YYREEE (reference sequence). Trimming at V came to 6 bases and at J to 8 bases, leaving 11 bases not matched to a gene. The CDR3 is CASNFLQGAQGYTF. CDR3 in DNA: TGTGCCAGCAACTTCCTACAGGGGGCACAAGGCTACACCTTC.

The rearrangement links TRBV28 to TRBJ2-2; D not certain. Trimming cost V 6 bases and J 0 bases, with 5 bases left between them. Germline values: CDR1 MDHEN, CDR2 SYDVKM. This CDR3 spans 13 amino acids. CDR3 sequence reads: CASREPNTGELFF. The CDR3 DNA follows: TGTGCCAGCAGAGAGCCGAACACCGGGGAGCTGTTTTTT. Drawing the rest from reference TRBV28 and TRBJ2-2, the complete variable domain is DVKVTQSSRYLVKRTGEKVFLECVQDMDHENMFWYRQDPGLGLRLIYFSYDVKMKEKGDIPEGYSVSREKKERFSLILESASTNQTSMYLCASREPNTGELFFGEGSRLTVL.

The chain carries TRBV9 and TRBJ1-2, with 7 nucleotides matching TRBD1. Germline trimming cut 0 bases from V and 4 bases from J; bases unmatched to any gene: 9. The CDR3 is 16 amino acids. The germline gives CDR1 SGDLS, CDR2 YYNGEE. Here the CDR3 reads CASSVGVGWTGYGYTF. In nucleotides, the CDR3 is TGTGCCAGCAGCGTAGGGGTGGGGTGGACAGGCTATGGCTACACCTTC.

This clone was seen a single time. The J gene is TRBJ2-7, the V gene TRBV5-1, with 11 bases matching TRBD2. There are 15 residues in the CDR3. The germline V gene encodes CDR1 SGHRS and CDR2 YFSETQ. V trimming: 0 bases; J trimming: 4 bases; junction bases outside the gene matches: 3. The CDR3: CASSLASGRFYEQYF. In nucleotides, the CDR3 is TGCGCCAGCAGCTTGGCTAGCGGGAGGTTTTACGAGCAGTACTTC.

The CDR3 protein is CATQGSSGSPYEQYF. In DNA, the CDR3 is TGTGCCACCCAGGGGTCCAGCGGGAGCCCCTACGAGCAGTACTTC. This sequence joins TRBV6-5 and TRBJ2-7; 8 bases line up with TRBD2. The CDR3 is 15 amino acids. The germline CDR1 and CDR2 sequences are MNHEY and SVGAGI. V dropped 10 bases and J dropped 2; count of bases not matched to a gene: 13.

Comments on this clone: This specimen includes other DNA sequences encoding the same CDR3. J is TRBJ2-7 and V is TRBV19, with no clear D. Trimming took 3 bases from V and 0 from J, leaving 9 bases between them. The CDR3 loop spans 14 amino acids. CDR1 LNHDA and CDR2 SQIVND come from the germline V gene (reference sequence). Here the CDR3 DNA reads TGTGCCAGTAGTATCGGCGGCCTCTCCTACGAGCAGTACTTC. Its translation is CASSIGGLSYEQYF.

The chain uses TRBV15 and TRBJ2-5, with 13 positions matching TRBD2. The germline CDR1 and CDR2 sequences are LNHNV and YYDKDF (reference sequence). The CDR3 is made up of 20 amino acids. Germline trimming cut 0 bases from V and 0 bases from J; bases unmatched to any gene: 10. CDR3 DNA sequence: TGTGCCACCAGCAGAGATCAGGGGACTAGCGGGACGAATTACCAAGAGACCCAGTACTTC. Translation gives CATSRDQGTSGTNYQETQYF.